This T cell receptor (beta chain) emerged from a study of blood T cell repertoires in COVID-19. Whole-study context: The analysed material was cDNA or gDNA that came from T cells, B-cell-depleted T cells, or PBMCs.

Per the authors' pipeline: Amplifying reference gene primers gave estimates of nucleated cell counts. Libraries were prepared by immunoSEQ multiplex PCR; TCRdb keeps only in-frame clonotypes and omits some of them. That table supplies the V and J calls and clone size; D and trimming were determined from the DNA. The data contain 170,000 or so clones, approximately 88% of them singletons. The ends were cut back, 2 bases at V and 0 bases at J, with 9 bases in the middle. CDR1 and CDR2 from the germline V gene are SGHDT and YYEEEE. The CDR3 totals 14 residues. The TCR originated in a man between 18 and 29 years old with active or convalescent COVID-19. The sequencing input was peripheral blood. The gene calls are TRBV5-6 and TRBJ2-7, with D possibly being TRBD1 (5 bases). CDR3 loop: CASSFAQDSYEQYF. The CDR3 coding sequence is TGTGCCAGCAGCTTCGCACAGGACTCCTACGAGCAGTACTTC.